This record covers a single T cell receptor beta chain. Its binding antigen is unknown. Base qualities are not provided; no much larger clone lies one nucleotide away. The sample is drawn from a study of human T cells and chemical hapten exposure (dated by TCRdb to the early 2020s). For context, the study as a whole: For sensitization, 2% DPC in acetone was applied to a roughly 2 cm by roughly 2 cm area of upper inner arm skin. Weekly therapeutic DPC doses were additionally applied to the scalp of patients throughout the approximately 25-week study period. Patch tests used Finn chambers with 0.01% DPC on the upper back, scored after 6 days by International Contact Dermatitis Research Group standards. Alopecia areata with under or over 50% scalp involvement, alopecia totalis and alopecia universalis were represented in the patient cohort, which was mostly female. Libraries were combined into a pool for sequencing, and differences in TCR yield between samples came mainly from small differences in library volumes within the pool. This study followed changes in the peripheral blood TCR repertoire in vivo during primary and secondary sensitization of alopecia patients to the hapten diphenylcyclopropenone (DPC). Blood was sampled from patients pre-sensitization (week 0) and at 2, 6 and about 24 weeks after DPC sensitization. Blood for TCR sequencing was provided by twenty-nine alopecia patients at one to four time points (pre-sensitization, 2, 6 and 24 weeks).

From its cysteine to its phenylalanine, the CDR3 spans 15 amino acids. Just the 45-base CDR3 DNA is kept, in frame starting at base 1. The V end gives up 1 base and the J end 8 bases, leaving 3 bases in the junction not matched to a gene. The library was made by RACE. Sequencing used a NextSeq 500. During library preparation, unique molecular identifiers were attached to individual cDNA molecules so that TCRs could be counted in a quantitative, reproducible way. Both TCR alpha and TCR beta chains were sequenced from each blood RNA sample. The study's processing was this. The median number of TCRs per sample was approximately 96,000, ranging from about 23,224 to 690,600. V, J and CDR3 annotation of the TCR reads was carried out using the Decombinator software suite. To make PS versus PT1 abundance plots, every sample was subsampled to the same number of TCRs (28,000). TCRs were defined as expanded if absent before sensitization and observed at least eight times at the 2-week time point. TCRdb itself trimmed the public reads at Q25 with fastp, ran MiXCR and retained productive beta chains. Each CDR3 protein appears once, grouped with its most common genes and DNA. These V and J calls derive from TCRdb rather than the authors' analysis. Within this sample are tens of thousands of distinct CDR3 sequences, with roughly 9.7% of them counted one time only. Around 4.8% of the sample comes from the top ten.

Beyond this particular receptor, the publication reports: Patch test score was positively correlated with the number of PT1 expanded TCRs, with significance at thresholds 8, 16 and 32 but not at 4. The number of TCRs above 1 in 1000 frequency did not change with DPC sensitization; there was no evidence of global repertoire structure alterations. After repeated subsampling, the strength of the expansion versus patch-test correlation and the threshold at which it became significant changed. Expanded TCRs formed significantly more large CDR3 similarity clusters than pre-sensitization or healthy control sets, consistent with antigen-driven responses. Alopecia, a presumed autoimmune disease, was present in all patients, so the immune response of the patients might differ from that of healthy individuals.

What this sample's time point label stands for: pre-sensitization, week 0. Read against the paper, the sample's treatment or condition label means: therapeutic diphenylcyclopropenone sensitization with weekly scalp DPC. At every patch-test visit, the blood draw took place before the patch test was put on. Eligible patients were aged 18 to 70, diagnosed with alopecia, deemed suitable for DPC therapy, and excluded if pregnant. Unfractionated whole blood was collected in Tempus Blood RNA tubes, and total RNA was extracted from that blood. This clonotype was sampled from a woman in her forties or fifties with alopecia areata. Some clones in this sample may be carry-over from other donors' samples. The chain is encoded by TRBV12-3 or TRBV12-4 joined to TRBJ2-3; 13 central bases correspond to TRBD2. Sequenced material: whole blood, taken in connection with sensitization to the hapten diphenylcyclopropenone (DPC). The bases read TGTGCCAGCAGTTTAGTAGGACTAGCGGGAGCTACGCAGTATTTT. This gives the protein CASSLVGLAGATQYF.